This T cell receptor beta chain was sequenced for a study of CD8+ T cells in alopecia areata. The ends were cut back, 1 base at V and 9 bases at J, with 10 bases in the middle. Germline V lookup: CDR1 MNHNY, CDR2 SVGAGI (reference sequence). The CDR3 runs to 13 residues. In each case, RNA was isolated and then reverse transcribed into cDNA as the sequencing template. Measured with immunoSEQ multiplex PCR; TCRdb has only the in-frame clones, and not every one. This repertoire shows about 150,000 clones, roughly 62% found once; its top ten account for about 6.8%. This chain uses TRBV6-6 with TRBJ1-5, with a possible D match to TRBD1 (6 bases). This TCR derives from a human donor with alopecia areata. The starting material was CD4+ T cells sorted from blood, obtained at week 0. The DNA for the CDR3 is TGTGCCAGCAGTTACTATACCAGGGGGCCCCAGCATTTT. This encodes CASSYYTRGPQHF.